This T cell receptor beta chain is drawn from a study of blood T cells in healthy people across ages. Germline V gene lookup returns CDR1 MNHEY and CDR2 SVGAGI. V gave up 5 bases and J gave up 0 bases; unmatched junction bases: 5. The CDR3 runs 15 residues. PCR was performed a second time for about 6 to 11 cycles using a sample-barcoded 5' primer and a J-beta primer mix. Researchers report that a template-switch adaptor with 12 random nucleotides tagged each cDNA molecule. Every individual sample yielded 2.5 million or more paired-end reads (each containing CDR3). Each CDR3 protein gets one entry after TCRdb re-called the 5' RACE reads with MiXCR. The sample includes about 830,000 distinct CDR3 sequences, less than 80% seen only once; the top ten take 28%.

The rearrangement links TRBV6-5 to TRBJ1-2; 8 nucleotides line up with TRBD1. The TCR comes from a young man in good health. Sequencing used blood. CDR3 loop: CASSSGQGPNYGYTF. CDR3 DNA: TGTGCCAGCAGTAGTGGACAGGGTCCTAACTATGGCTACACCTTC.